This T cell receptor beta chain came from a study of T-cell memory formation after mild COVID-19. Only a few counts were recorded for this clonotype. TCRdb itself ran the 5' RACE reads through MiXCR, one entry per CDR3 protein. Found here are over 45,000 distinct CDR3 sequences, 9.3% of them singletons; the top ten hold about an eighth. The CDR3 runs to 15 residues. Trimming cost V 4 bases and J 2 bases; bases outside gene matches: 7. Germline values: CDR1 ENHRY, CDR2 SYGVKD. The TCR sequence derives from an adult woman who had mild COVID-19 (a few samples of this study predate the infection). Cell type and time point are not known. The sample was PBMCs or a T cell subset sorted from them (not recorded which). The rearrangement links TRBV10-3 to TRBJ1-2, with 7 nucleotides matching TRBD1. CDR3: CAISGGEGQNYGYTF. Written as DNA, the CDR3 is TGTGCCATCAGTGGCGGAGAGGGACAGAACTATGGCTACACCTTC.